The 2 T cell receptor beta chains below were found in one sample sequenced in a study of blood T cell repertoires in COVID-19. Assay: immunoSEQ multiplex PCR; the TCRdb copy retains only in-frame clones and omits some. Found here are a few hundred thousand clones, approximately 82% of them singletons; the top ten hold 9.7%. Sequenced sample: peripheral blood. The receptor set was obtained from a man between 45 and 60 years old with active or convalescent COVID-19.

The chain links TRBV5-5 to TRBJ1-2; D is undetermined. Trimming took 0 bases from V and 0 from J, leaving 9 bases between them. There are 15 residues in the CDR3. Germline V gene sequence: CDR1 SGHKS, CDR2 YYEKEE (reference sequence). The CDR3 nucleotides are TGTGCCAGCAGCTTGGGGGCACGAACTAACTATGGCTACACCTTC. It yields the protein CASSLGARTNYGYTF.

The chain has TRBV4-1 and TRBJ2-4, with TRBD2 identical over 7 bases. Germline V gene sequence: CDR1 MGHRA, CDR2 YSYEKL. The ends lost 3 bases at V and 0 bases at J; junction bases unmatched: 5. The CDR3 runs to 16 residues. In nucleotides, the CDR3 is TGCGCCAGCAGCCATGGGACTACCATAGCCAAAAACATTCAGTACTTC. Amino acids: CASSHGTTIAKNIQYF.